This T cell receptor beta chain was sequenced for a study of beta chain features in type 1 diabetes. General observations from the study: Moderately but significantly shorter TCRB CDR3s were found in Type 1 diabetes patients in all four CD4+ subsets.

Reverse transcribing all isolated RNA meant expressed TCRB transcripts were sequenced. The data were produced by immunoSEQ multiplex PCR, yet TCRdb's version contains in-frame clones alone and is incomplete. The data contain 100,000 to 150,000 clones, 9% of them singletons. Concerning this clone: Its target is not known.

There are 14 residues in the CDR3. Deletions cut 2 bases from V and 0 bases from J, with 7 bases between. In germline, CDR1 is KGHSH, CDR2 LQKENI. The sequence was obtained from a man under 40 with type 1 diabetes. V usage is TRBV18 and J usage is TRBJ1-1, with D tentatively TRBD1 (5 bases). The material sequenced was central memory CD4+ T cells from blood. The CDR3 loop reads CASSPRQLNTEAFF. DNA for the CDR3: TGTGCCAGCTCACCAAGACAGTTGAACACTGAAGCTTTCTTT.